This T cell receptor (beta chain) is drawn from a study of T cell responses to AZD1222 COVID-19 vaccine. This table comes from immunoSEQ multiplex PCR, and its TCRdb copy is limited to in-frame clones, with some not included. Of approximately 68,000 clones listed, more than 75% are singletons. The study's findings and limits: Mostly white British, mostly female donors; authors suggested clonal diversity may be underestimated.

To note about this clone: Its matching antigen is unknown.

The CDR3 runs to 15 residues. The germline V gene has CDR1 MRHNA and CDR2 SNTAGT. Trimming took 0 bases from V and 2 from J; bases not matched to a gene: 1. The clonotype comes from an adult in good health. This specimen was peripheral blood, taken on day 0 of AZD1222 vaccination. The chain combines TRBV6-4 with TRBJ2-3, with 8 bases identical to TRBD2. CDR3 residues: CASSDSGGATDTQYF. The DNA of the CDR3 is TGTGCCAGCAGTGACTCCGGGGGGGCCACAGATACGCAGTATTTT.